The 25 T cell receptor beta chains below were found in one sample sequenced in a study of CD8+CD57+ T cells in acquired aplastic anemia. Profiling that covered TCR beta VDJ and CDR3 relied on genomic DNA as its template. TCRdb called the reads again in MiXCR, with one record for every CDR3 protein. The sample shows roughly 250,000 distinct CDR3 sequences, roughly 80% of them seen only once. Patients chosen for sequencing had shown CD8+CD57+ cell expansion by flow cytometry. Input material: sorted CD4+, CD8+, or CD8+CD57+ T cells (not recorded which) from PBMCs. The receptor source for this set is a human donor with aplastic anemia.

The genes are TRBV19 and TRBJ2-1, with D possibly matching TRBD2 (6 bases). CDR3 length: 14 residues. CDR1 and CDR2 (germline): LNHDA, SQIVND (reference sequence). The V and J ends lost 4 bases and 7 bases respectively, with 14 bases between them. CDR3 in amino acids: CASSTGRDTNEQFF. The CDR3 region has the DNA TGTGCCAGTAGTACGGGGCGGGATACAAATGAGCAGTTCTTC.

As for this clonotype: One end of the junction varies from germline; a read error may be responsible. J is TRBJ2-5 and V is TRBV7-3; D remains unclear. This CDR3 is 14 amino acids long. CDR1 and CDR2 from the germline V gene are SGHTA and FQGTGA. The CDR3 nucleotides read TGTGCCACCAGCAGAGGCAGCGAGCAAGCGACCCATTTCTTC. Its protein is CATSRGSEQATHFF.

V is TRBV11-2 and J is TRBJ1-1; D not certain. The CDR3 is 15 amino acids. Trimming took 0 bases from V and 13 from J, leaving 21 bases between them. Looked up from germline, CDR1 is SGHAT and CDR2 is FQNNGV. DNA of the CDR3: TGTGCCAGCAGCTTAGAGCGGGGTGCCGACACTGAGGATTTCTTT. Protein: CASSLERGADTEDFF.

The rearrangement uses TRBV7-2 and TRBJ2-5; D is perhaps TRBD1 or TRBD2 (5 bases each). The V end lost 3 bases, the J end lost 1 base, and 15 bases lay between the germline ends. The CDR3 runs to 16 residues. Germline CDR1 and CDR2: SGHTA and FQGNSA. The CDR3 nucleotides are TGTGCCAGCAGCTTCTGGGGCGGAGGCCGCCAAGAGACCCAGTACTTC. Amino acids: CASSFWGGGRQETQYF. Full variable domain (outside the CDR3, taken from reference TRBV7-2 and TRBJ2-5): GAGVSQSPSNKVTEKGKDVELRCDPISGHTALYWYRQSLGQGLEFLIYFQGNSAPDKSGLPSDRFSAERTGGSVSTLTIQRTQQEDSAVYLCASSFWGGGRQETQYFGPGTRLLVL.

Notes on this clonotype: Germline is not matched at one junction end, which may reflect a read error. This sequence joins TRBV11-3 and TRBJ2-3; TRBD1 is a possible D gene (5 bases). Germline assignment: CDR1 SGHNT and CDR2 YENEEA. This CDR3 has 15 amino acids. CDR3 bases: TGTGCCACCAGCTTAGAACTGACAGCTACAGATACGCAGTATTTT. Encoded protein: CATSLELTATDTQYF.

V and J are TRBV7-9 and TRBJ2-7; tentative D call: TRBD2 (6 bases). CDR1 and CDR2 from the germline V gene are SEHNR and FQNEAQ (reference sequence). Trimming stripped 3 bases from V and 1 base from J, with 22 bases between. This CDR3 comprises 18 residues. The DNA for the CDR3 is TGTGCCAGCAGCTTTCAACGAGGCGGGACGGCCCATTCCTACGAGCAGTACGTC. Protein product: CASSFQRGGTAHSYEQYV.

The CDR3 nucleotides read TGTGCCAGCAGCCGGGGTAGGGAATCCTATAATTCACCCCTCCACTTT. It yields the protein CASSRGRESYNSPLHF. The chain links TRBV6-1 to TRBJ1-6; D is uncertain. The V gene lost 6 bases and the J gene lost 1 base, with 13 bases spanning the gap. Germline V gene sequence: CDR1 MNHNS, CDR2 SASEGT. The CDR3 contains 16 residues.

Details on this clonotype: Since no conserved phenylalanine or tryptophan closes the CDR3, a read error is the likely cause. Because the CDR3's place on the DNA is in doubt, the DNA is left out and the CDR3 is given as listed by TCRdb. The chain links TRBV9 to TRBJ2-3; the table's D call TRBD1 went unverified against the DNA. The germline CDR1 and CDR2 sequences are SGDLS and YYNGEE. The CDR3 extends over 13 residues, inclusive of both ends. CDR3: CASSVRGQSTDTH.

V is TRBV29-1 and J is TRBJ2-3, with D perhaps matching TRBD1 (5 bases). Trimming shortened V by 0 bases and J by 4 bases, and 11 bases separated the two germline ends. This CDR3 has 14 residues. Germline CDR1 reads SQVTM; CDR2 reads ANQGSEA. The CDR3 DNA sequence: TGCAGCGTTGAAGAAGGGGCAGGGCCAGATACGCAGTATTTT. Translating gives CSVEEGAGPDTQYF.

This clonotype was picked up one time. This likely comes from a read error, as the CDR3 has no conserved phenylalanine or tryptophan at its end. Because the CDR3's place on the DNA is in doubt, the DNA is left out and the CDR3 is given as listed by TCRdb. V gene TRBV19 combines with J gene TRBJ2-1. Germline values: CDR1 LNHDA, CDR2 SQIVND (reference sequence). The CDR3 sequence runs 15 residues, both termini included. The CDR3: CASSMKSEAYAAPFL.

The chain links TRBV14 to TRBJ2-3; D assignment may be TRBD1 or TRBD2 (5 bases each). The CDR3 is 14 amino acids. Germline CDR1 is SGHDN and CDR2 is FVKESK. V was trimmed by 5 bases and J by 15 bases, leaving 24 bases between them. CDR3 protein: CASSFGATYEQYYF. Here the CDR3 DNA reads TGTGCCAGCAGCTTCGGGGCGACCTACGAGCAGTACTATTTT.

The CDR3 loop is CASSQWGTQPQYF. CDR3 bases: TGTGCCAGCAGTCAGTGGGGCACTCAGCCCCAGTATTTT. The chain links TRBV25-1 to TRBJ1-5; possible D gene TRBD1, 5 bases. The J call may not be correct, given that the DNA end is closer to TRBJ2-3. CDR1 and CDR2 (germline): MGHDK, SYGVNS. This CDR3 has 13 residues.

The chain employs TRBV2 and TRBJ2-1; D is tentatively TRBD1 or TRBD2 (6 bases each). With 6 bases removed from V and 12 bases from J, the gap between germline ends came to 27 bases. Germline loops: CDR1 SNHLY, CDR2 FYNNEI. The CDR3 length is 16 residues. In DNA, the CDR3 is TGTGCCAGCAGCGACGGGGGCACAAACGGGCAGTATTTGCAGTTCTTC. Protein product: CASSDGGTNGQYLQFF.

Concerning this clonotype: It is unclear where the CDR3 begins or ends on the DNA, so no DNA is shown, and the CDR3 is as TCRdb lists it. This rearrangement joins TRBV7-9 to TRBJ2-1; the table's D call TRBD1 went unverified against the DNA. Looked up from germline, CDR1 is SEHNR and CDR2 is FQNEAQ (reference sequence). The CDR3 has 14 residues if both end residues are counted. The chain's CDR3 is CASSLVAWGNTGFF.

The rearrangement joins TRBV7-3 to TRBJ1-1, with D possibly being TRBD1 (6 bases). V dropped 4 bases and J dropped 14 bases, with 26 bases sitting between them. The CDR3 has 15 residues. Germline CDR1 reads SGHTA; CDR2 reads FQGTGA. The CDR3 coding sequence is TGTGCCAGCAGCTCCTCACGCACTGGGGGGGCTGACCAGTTCTTT. It specifies CASSSSRTGGADQFF.

The rearrangement uses TRBV5-4 and TRBJ1-6; TRBD1 aligns across 9 bases. The V gene end was trimmed by 3 bases and the J gene end by 13 bases; junction bases not matched to a gene: 5. Looked up from germline, CDR1 is SGHNT and CDR2 is YYREEE (reference sequence). This CDR3 has 13 residues. The CDR3 coding sequence is TGTGCCAGCAGCTGTGACAGGGGGAGTCCCCTCCACTTT. Amino acids: CASSCDRGSPLHF. The variable domain in full, with the rest retrieved from reference TRBV5-4 and TRBJ1-6, is ETGVTQSPTHLIKTRGQQVTLRCSSQSGHNTVSWYQQALGQGPQFIFQYYREEENGRGNFPPRFSGLQFPNYSSELNVNALELDDSALYLCASSCDRGSPLHFGNGTRLTVT.

The J gene is TRBJ2-3, the V gene TRBV9, with unresolved D. CDR1 is SGDLS and CDR2 is YYNGEE in the germline V gene. The CDR3 is 14 amino acids. Trimming shortened V by 0 bases and J by 11 bases, and 16 bases separated the two germline ends. As DNA, the CDR3 is TGTGCCAGCAGCGTAGACGAAGACCCCGACAAGCAGTATTTT. Its protein product is CASSVDEDPDKQYF.

CDR3 region: CASSLAGGHAKYF. Here the CDR3 DNA reads TGTGCCAGCAGCTTAGCGGGCGGTCACGCTAAGTATTTT. V usage is TRBV7-3 and J usage is TRBJ2-3, with D tentatively TRBD2 (5 bases). CDR1 is SGHTA, CDR2 FQGTGA, per germline. This CDR3 spans 13 amino acids. V was trimmed by 2 bases and J by 13 bases, leaving 16 bases between them.

A word on this clonotype: One end of the junction is discordant with germline, which a read error may explain. V is TRBV7-9 and J is TRBJ1-6; tentatively, D is TRBD1 (5 bases). Germline lookup yields CDR1 SEHNR and CDR2 FQNEAQ (reference sequence). The CDR3 sequence is 14 residues long. The CDR3 bases are TGTGCCAGCAGCTTTGACAGAGGCGGGTCACCCCACGAGTTT. Its protein product is CASSFDRGGSPHEF.

The CDR3 DNA sequence: TGTGCTAGTGGTTTTACAGGGACTCAGCCCCAGCATTTT. Its protein is CASGFTGTQPQHF. The chain has TRBV12-5 and TRBJ1-5; D might be TRBD1 (6 bases). This CDR3 comprises 13 residues. V gave up 3 bases and J gave up 6 bases, with 9 bases separating them. CDR1 and CDR2 from the germline V gene are LGHNT and FRNRAP.

V gene TRBV10-2 combines with J gene TRBJ2-7; the D gene is possibly TRBD2 (5 bases). V dropped 2 bases and J dropped 7 bases, with 15 bases sitting between them. The CDR3 is 14 residues long. Germline values: CDR1 WSHSY, CDR2 SAAADI. CDR3 sequence: CASSETVSVDEQYF. CDR3 sequence (DNA): TGCGCCAGCAGTGAGACAGTTAGCGTGGATGAGCAGTACTTC.

In this sample, this clonotype turned up a few times. The CDR3 spells CASSLSGGTWGETQYF. The CDR3 DNA reads as TGTGCCAGCAGCTTATCAGGCGGGACTTGGGGAGAGACCCAGTACTTC. The chain uses TRBV7-3 and TRBJ2-5; D is perhaps TRBD2 (6 bases). Trimming cost V 2 bases and J 4 bases, with 17 bases left between them. The CDR3 is 16 amino acids. Germline assignment: CDR1 SGHTA and CDR2 FQGTGA.

The V and J genes are TRBV7-2 and TRBJ1-1; D may be TRBD1 (6 bases). CDR1 SGHTA and CDR2 FQGNSA come from the germline V gene. The V and J ends lost 3 bases and 11 bases respectively, with 16 bases between them. CDR3 length: 13 amino acids. CDR3 loop: CASSFRLDRFAFF. In DNA, the CDR3 is TGTGCCAGCAGCTTTCGGCTCGACAGGTTTGCTTTCTTT.

As regards this clonotype: Sequence at one end of the junction differs from germline and may be a read error. The chain joins TRBV24-1 to TRBJ2-1; D gene uncertain. CDR1 and CDR2 from the germline V gene are KGHDR and SFDVKD. The CDR3 sequence is 15 residues long. Written as DNA, the CDR3 is TGTGCCACCAGTGAATTTTGCGGCGCCTACGATGAGCAGTTCTTC. It codes for CATSEFCGAYDEQFF.

The gene calls are TRBV7-9 and TRBJ1-1; the D gene is possibly TRBD1 (6 bases). The length of the CDR3 is 15 residues. The germline V gene has CDR1 SEHNR and CDR2 FQNEAQ (reference sequence). V was cut by 4 bases and J by 11 bases, with 23 bases left in between. The CDR3 protein is CASSSDLTGNTGAFF. The CDR3 coding sequence is TGTGCCAGCAGCTCCGATCTTACAGGGAACACTGGCGCTTTCTTT. The full variable domain, completed using reference TRBV7-9 and TRBJ1-1, is DTGVSQNPRHKITKRGQNVTFRCDPISEHNRLYWYRQTLGQGPEFLTYFQNEAQLEKSRLLSDRFSAERPKGSFSTLEIQRTEQGDSAMYLCASSSDLTGNTGAFFGQGTRLTVV.